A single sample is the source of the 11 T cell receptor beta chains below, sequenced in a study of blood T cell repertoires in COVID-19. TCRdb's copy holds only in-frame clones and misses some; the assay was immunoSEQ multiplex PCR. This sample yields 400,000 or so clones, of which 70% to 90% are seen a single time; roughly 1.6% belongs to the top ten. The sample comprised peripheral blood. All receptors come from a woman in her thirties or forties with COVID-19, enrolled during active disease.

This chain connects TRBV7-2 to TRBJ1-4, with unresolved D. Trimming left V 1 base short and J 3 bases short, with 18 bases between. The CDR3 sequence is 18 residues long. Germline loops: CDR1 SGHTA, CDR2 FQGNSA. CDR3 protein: CASSLVGRGRSPNEKLFF. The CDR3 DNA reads TGTGCCAGCAGCTTAGTGGGTCGGGGTAGGAGCCCTAATGAAAAACTGTTTTTT. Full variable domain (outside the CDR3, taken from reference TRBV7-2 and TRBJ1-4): GAGVSQSPSNKVTEKGKDVELRCDPISGHTALYWYRQSLGQGLEFLIYFQGNSAPDKSGLPSDRFSAERTGGSVSTLTIQRTQQEDSAVYLCASSLVGRGRSPNEKLFFGSGTQLSVL.

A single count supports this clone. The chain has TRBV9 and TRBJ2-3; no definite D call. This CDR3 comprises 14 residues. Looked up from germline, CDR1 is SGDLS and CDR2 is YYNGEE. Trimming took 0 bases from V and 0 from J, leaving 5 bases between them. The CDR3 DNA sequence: TGTGCCAGCAGCGTAGAGCATAGCACAGATACGCAGTATTTT. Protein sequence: CASSVEHSTDTQYF.

CDR3 residues: CASSEVQGSQPQHF. DNA of the CDR3: TGTGCCAGCAGTGAGGTCCAGGGGAGTCAGCCCCAGCATTTT. The J gene is TRBJ1-5, the V gene TRBV2; D may be TRBD1 (6 bases). Trimming cost V 3 bases and J 6 bases, with 12 bases left between them. This CDR3 has 14 amino acids. The V gene's germline CDR1 is SNHLY and CDR2 FYNNEI.

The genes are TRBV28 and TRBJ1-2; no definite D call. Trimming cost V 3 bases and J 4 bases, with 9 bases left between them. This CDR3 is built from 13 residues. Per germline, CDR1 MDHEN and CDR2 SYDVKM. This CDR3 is CASSFAGSYGYTF. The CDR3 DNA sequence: TGTGCCAGCAGTTTCGCGGGGAGCTATGGCTACACCTTC.

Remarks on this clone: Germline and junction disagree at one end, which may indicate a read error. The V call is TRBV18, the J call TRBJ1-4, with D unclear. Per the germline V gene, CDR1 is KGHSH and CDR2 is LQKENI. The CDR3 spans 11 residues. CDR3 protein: CASSPGEGILF. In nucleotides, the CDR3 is TGTGCCAGCTCACCAGGGGAGGGCATCCTTTTT.

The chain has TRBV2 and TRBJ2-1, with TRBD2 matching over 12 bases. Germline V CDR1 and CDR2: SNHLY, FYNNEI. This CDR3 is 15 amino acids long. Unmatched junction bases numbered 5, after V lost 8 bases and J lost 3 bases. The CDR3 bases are TGTGCCAGCGGACTAGCGGGACCCCGCTACAATGAGCAGTTCTTC. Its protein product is CASGLAGPRYNEQFF.

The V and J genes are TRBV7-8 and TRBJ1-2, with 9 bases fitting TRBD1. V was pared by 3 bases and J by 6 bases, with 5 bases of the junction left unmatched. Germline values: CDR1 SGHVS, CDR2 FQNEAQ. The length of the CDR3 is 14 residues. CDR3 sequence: CASSLVDRGDGYTF. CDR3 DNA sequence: TGTGCCAGCAGCTTGGTCGACAGGGGGGATGGCTACACCTTC.

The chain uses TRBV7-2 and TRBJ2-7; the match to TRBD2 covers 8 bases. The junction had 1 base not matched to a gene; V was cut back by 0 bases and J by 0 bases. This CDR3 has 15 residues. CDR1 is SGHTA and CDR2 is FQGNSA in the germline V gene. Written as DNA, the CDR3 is TGTGCCAGCAGCTTAGCGGCGGGAGGCTCCTACGAGCAGTACTTC. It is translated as CASSLAAGGSYEQYF. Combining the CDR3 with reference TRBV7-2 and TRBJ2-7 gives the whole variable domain GAGVSQSPSNKVTEKGKDVELRCDPISGHTALYWYRQSLGQGLEFLIYFQGNSAPDKSGLPSDRFSAERTGGSVSTLTIQRTQQEDSAVYLCASSLAAGGSYEQYFGPGTRLTVT.

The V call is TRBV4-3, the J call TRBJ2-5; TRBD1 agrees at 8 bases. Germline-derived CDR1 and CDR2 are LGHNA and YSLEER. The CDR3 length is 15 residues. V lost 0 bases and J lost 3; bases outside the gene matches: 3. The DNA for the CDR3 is TGCGCCAGCAGCCAAGAAGACAGGGGAAAAGAGACCCAGTACTTC. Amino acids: CASSQEDRGKETQYF.

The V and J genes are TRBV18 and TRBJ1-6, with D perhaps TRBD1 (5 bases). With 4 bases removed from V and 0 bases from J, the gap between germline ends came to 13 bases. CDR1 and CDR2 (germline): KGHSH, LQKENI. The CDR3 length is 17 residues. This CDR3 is CASSRQQGLSYNSPLHF. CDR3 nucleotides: TGTGCCAGCTCACGGCAGCAGGGACTCTCCTATAATTCACCCCTCCACTTT. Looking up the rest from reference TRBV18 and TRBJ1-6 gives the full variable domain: NAGVMQNPRHLVRRRGQEARLRCSPMKGHSHVYWYRQLPEEGLKFMVYLQKENIIDESGMPKERFSAEFPKEGPSILRIQQVVRGDSAAYFCASSRQQGLSYNSPLHFGNGTRLTVT.

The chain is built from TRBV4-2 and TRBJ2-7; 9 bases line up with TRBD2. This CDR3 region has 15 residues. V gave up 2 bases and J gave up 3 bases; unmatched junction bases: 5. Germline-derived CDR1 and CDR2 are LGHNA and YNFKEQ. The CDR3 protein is CASSQPSGTNYEQYF. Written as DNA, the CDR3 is TGTGCCAGCAGCCAACCTAGCGGGACAAACTACGAGCAGTACTTC.